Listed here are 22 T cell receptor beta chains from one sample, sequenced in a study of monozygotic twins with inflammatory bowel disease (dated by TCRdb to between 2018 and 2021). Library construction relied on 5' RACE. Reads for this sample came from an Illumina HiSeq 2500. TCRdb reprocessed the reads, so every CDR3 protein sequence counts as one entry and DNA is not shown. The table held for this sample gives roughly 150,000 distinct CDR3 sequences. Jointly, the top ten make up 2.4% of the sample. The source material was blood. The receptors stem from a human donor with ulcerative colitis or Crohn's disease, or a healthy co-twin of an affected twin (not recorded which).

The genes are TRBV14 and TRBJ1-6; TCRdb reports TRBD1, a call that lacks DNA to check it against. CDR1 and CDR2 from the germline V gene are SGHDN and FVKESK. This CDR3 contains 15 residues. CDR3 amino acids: CASRKTGAVNSPLHF.

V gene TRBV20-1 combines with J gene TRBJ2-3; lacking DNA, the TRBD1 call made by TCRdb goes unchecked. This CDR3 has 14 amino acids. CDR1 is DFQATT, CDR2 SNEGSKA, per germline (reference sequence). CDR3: CSARGQGNTDTQYF.

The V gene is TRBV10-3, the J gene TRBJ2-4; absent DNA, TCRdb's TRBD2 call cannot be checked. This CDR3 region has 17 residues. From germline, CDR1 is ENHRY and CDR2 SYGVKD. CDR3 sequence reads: CATGNGLSGRAKNIQYF.

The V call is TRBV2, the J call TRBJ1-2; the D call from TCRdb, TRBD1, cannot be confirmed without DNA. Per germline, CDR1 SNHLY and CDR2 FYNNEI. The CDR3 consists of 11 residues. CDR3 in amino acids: CASSVPGGYTF.

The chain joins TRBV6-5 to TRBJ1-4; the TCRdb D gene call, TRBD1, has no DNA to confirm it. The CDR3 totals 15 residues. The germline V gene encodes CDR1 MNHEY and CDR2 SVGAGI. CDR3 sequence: CASSYSQGSNEKLFF.

The CDR3 region is CSARDRELAGTDTQYF. The V call is TRBV20-1, the J call TRBJ2-3; the D gene TCRdb calls, TRBD1, cannot be checked with no DNA. Germline V CDR1 and CDR2: DFQATT, SNEGSKA (reference sequence). This CDR3 has 16 amino acids.

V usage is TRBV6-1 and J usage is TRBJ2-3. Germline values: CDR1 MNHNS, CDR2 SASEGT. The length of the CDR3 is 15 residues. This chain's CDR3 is CATFSDGLSRDTQYF.

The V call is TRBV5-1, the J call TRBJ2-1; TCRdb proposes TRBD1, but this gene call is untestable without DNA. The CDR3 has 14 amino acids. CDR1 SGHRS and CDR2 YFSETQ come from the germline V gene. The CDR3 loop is CASSPGTMRGEQFF.

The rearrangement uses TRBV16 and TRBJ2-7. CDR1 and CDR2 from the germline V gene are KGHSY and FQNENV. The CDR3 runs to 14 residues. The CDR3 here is CASSLDGVSYEQYF.

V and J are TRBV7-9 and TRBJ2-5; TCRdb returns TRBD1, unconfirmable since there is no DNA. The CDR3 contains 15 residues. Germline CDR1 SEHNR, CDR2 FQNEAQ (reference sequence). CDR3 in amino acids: CASSSPGTERETQYF. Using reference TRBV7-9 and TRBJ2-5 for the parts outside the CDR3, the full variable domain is DTGVSQNPRHKITKRGQNVTFRCDPISEHNRLYWYRQTLGQGPEFLTYFQNEAQLEKSRLLSDRFSAERPKGSFSTLEIQRTEQGDSAMYLCASSSPGTERETQYFGPGTRLLVL.

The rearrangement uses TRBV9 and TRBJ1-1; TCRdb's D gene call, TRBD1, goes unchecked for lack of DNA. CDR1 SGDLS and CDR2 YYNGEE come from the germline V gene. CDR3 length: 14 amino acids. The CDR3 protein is CASSAWTGGTEAFF.

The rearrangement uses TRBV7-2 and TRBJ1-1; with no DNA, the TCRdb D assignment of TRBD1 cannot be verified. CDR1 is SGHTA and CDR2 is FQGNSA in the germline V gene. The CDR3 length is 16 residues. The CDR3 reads CASRPRDRGPVTEAFF.

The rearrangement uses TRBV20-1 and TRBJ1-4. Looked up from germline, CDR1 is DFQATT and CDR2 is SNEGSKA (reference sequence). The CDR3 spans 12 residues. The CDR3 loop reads CSAGRPNEKLFF.

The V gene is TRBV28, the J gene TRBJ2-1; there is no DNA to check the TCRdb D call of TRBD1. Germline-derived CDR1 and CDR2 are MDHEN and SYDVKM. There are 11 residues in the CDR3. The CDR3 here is CASLSGNEQFF.

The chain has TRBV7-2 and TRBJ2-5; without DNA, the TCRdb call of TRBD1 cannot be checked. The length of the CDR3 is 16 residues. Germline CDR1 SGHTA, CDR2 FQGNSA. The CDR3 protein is CASSNFLTGGGETQYF.

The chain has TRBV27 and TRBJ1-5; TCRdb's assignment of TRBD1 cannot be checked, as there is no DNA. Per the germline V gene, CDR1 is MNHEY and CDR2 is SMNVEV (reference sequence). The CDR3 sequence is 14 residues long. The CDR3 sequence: CASSLNRANQPQHF.

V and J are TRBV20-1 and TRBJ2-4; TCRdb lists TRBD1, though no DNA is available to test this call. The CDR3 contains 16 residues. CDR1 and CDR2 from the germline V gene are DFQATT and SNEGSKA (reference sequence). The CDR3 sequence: CSATSGGLLAKNMQYF.

Here the CDR3 reads CSASFGRGPYGYTF. This sequence joins TRBV20-1 and TRBJ1-2; the D gene TCRdb calls, TRBD1, cannot be checked with no DNA. This CDR3 is built from 14 residues. Germline V gene sequence: CDR1 DFQATT, CDR2 SNEGSKA (reference sequence).

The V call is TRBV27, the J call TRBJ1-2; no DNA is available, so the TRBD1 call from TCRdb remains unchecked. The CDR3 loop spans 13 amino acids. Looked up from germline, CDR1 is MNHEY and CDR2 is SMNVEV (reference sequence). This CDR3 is CASSIKRDRGYTF.

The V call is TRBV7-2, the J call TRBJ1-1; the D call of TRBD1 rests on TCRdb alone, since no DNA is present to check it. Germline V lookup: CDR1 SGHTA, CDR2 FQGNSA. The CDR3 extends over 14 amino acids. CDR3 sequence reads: CASSWGTLNTEAFF.

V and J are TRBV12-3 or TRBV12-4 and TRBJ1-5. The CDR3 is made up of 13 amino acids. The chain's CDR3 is CASSLTSGQPQHF.

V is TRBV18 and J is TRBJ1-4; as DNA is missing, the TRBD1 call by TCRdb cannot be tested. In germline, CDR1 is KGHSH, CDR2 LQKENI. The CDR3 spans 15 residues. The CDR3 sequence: CASSPGLTRGEKLFF.